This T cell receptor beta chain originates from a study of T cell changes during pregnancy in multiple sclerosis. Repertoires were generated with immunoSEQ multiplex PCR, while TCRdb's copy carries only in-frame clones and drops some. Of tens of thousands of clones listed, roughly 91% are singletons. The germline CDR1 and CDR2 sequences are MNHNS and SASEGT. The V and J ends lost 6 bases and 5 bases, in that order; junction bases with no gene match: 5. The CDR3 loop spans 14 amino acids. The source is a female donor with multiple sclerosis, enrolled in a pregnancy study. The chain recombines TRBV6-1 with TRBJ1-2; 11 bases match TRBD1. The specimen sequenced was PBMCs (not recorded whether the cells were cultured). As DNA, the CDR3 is TGTGCCAGCAGACCGGGACAGGGGGGATATGGCTACACCTTC. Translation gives CASRPGQGGYGYTF.